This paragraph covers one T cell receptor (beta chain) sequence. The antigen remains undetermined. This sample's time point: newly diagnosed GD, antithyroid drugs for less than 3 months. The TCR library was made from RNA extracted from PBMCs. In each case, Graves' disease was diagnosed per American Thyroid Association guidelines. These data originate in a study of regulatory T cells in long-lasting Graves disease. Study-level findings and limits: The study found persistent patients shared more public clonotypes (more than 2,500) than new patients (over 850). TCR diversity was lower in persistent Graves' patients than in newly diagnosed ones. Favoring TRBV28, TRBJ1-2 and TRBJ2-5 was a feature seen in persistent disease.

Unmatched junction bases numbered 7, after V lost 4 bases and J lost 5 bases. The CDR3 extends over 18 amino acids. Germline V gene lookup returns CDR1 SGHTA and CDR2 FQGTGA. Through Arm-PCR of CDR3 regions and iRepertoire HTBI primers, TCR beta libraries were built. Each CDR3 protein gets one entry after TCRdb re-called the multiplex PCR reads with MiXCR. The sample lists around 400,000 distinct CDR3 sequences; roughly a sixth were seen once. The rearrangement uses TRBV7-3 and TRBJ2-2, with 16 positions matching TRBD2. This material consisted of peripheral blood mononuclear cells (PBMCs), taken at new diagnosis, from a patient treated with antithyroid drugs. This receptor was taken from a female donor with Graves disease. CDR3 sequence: CASSSGLAGGLGTGELFF. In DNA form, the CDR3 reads TGTGCCAGCAGCTCGGGACTAGCGGGGGGGCTAGGGACCGGGGAGCTGTTTTTT.